This TCR beta chain is from a study of blood T cells in healthy people across ages. All donors came from Russia, were Caucasian and healthy, and spanned ages roughly 6 to 95. Together with a sample-barcoded 5' primer, a J-beta primer mix was included in a second PCR lasting 7 to 11 cycles. TCRdb reanalysed the 5' RACE reads using MiXCR and keeps one entry per CDR3 protein. The sample gives around 1,800,000 distinct CDR3 sequences, roughly two fifths of which show up once; under 25% is in the top ten. This clonotype was observed a handful of times. This sequence was found in a human donor in good health. Material: blood.

Here the CDR3 DNA reads TGTGCCATCAGTGCCGGGACAGCTAACTATGGCTACACCTTC. Its protein is CAISAGTANYGYTF. The chain couples TRBV10-3 to TRBJ1-2, with TRBD1 matching 7 bases. The J segment lost 0 bases and the V segment lost 4 bases, leaving 2 bases of the junction unmatched. In germline, CDR1 is ENHRY, CDR2 SYGVKD. This CDR3 is built from 14 residues.